A few counts support the clone carrying this T cell receptor (beta chain). What it binds is unknown. Next came a second PCR, run for about 6 to 12 cycles, which used a sample-barcoded 5' primer along with a J-beta primer mix. TCRdb passed the 5' RACE reads through MiXCR, listing each CDR3 protein once. The sample yields some 890,000 distinct CDR3 sequences, just under 30% seen once. This entry belongs to a study of blood T cells in healthy people across ages. Notes on the study in general: It was not possible, with unsorted PBMCs, to conclusively compare naive and antigen-experienced cells.

The ends were cut back, 6 bases at V and 4 bases at J, with 13 bases in the middle. The CDR3 consists of 14 residues. CDR1 and CDR2 from the germline V gene are MNHNS and SASEGT. This same sample was also part of a study on T cells of mothers and their children. From that study: The study sampled three healthy Caucasian mothers and their six children.

The specimen was blood. This chain links TRBV6-1 with TRBJ1-5; the D gene is possibly TRBD1 (5 bases). This clonotype originated in a woman aged 35 to 49 in good health. The CDR3 spells CASRRRDSNQPQHF. The DNA of the CDR3 is TGTGCCAGCAGACGGCGGGACTCTAATCAGCCCCAGCATTTT.